Listed here are 16 T cell receptor beta chains from one sample, sequenced in a study of memory CD4+ T cells and cytomegalovirus serostatus. The sort gate was single viable CD3+CD4+CD8-CD45RO+ cells for memory CD4+ T cells. The protocol was immunoSEQ multiplex PCR, while the TCRdb copy is restricted to in-frame clones and leaves out a portion. This table holds under 40,000 clones, around 80% found once. Sequenced input: memory CD4+ T cells from blood. These receptors were taken from an adult in good health and CMV-seropositive.

The genes are TRBV7-9 and TRBJ2-5; the D gene could be TRBD1 or TRBD2 (5 bases each). The end of the DNA is better explained by TRBJ2-7, so the J call may be wrong. The germline CDR1 and CDR2 sequences are SEHNR and FQNEAQ (reference sequence). CDR3 length equals 15 residues. The CDR3 region has the DNA TGTGCCAGCAGCGCAGGGAGCCGGACCTCCTACGAGCAGTACTTC. Protein: CASSAGSRTSYEQYF.

The chain carries TRBV7-8 and TRBJ2-7; a weak D match, TRBD1 (6 bases). Germline V gene data show CDR1 as SGHVS and CDR2 as FQNEAQ. This CDR3 region has 14 residues. V lost 5 bases, J lost 6 bases, and 17 bases lay in between. The CDR3: CASSTGNPGTEQYF. The CDR3 DNA reads as TGTGCCAGCAGCACAGGGAACCCAGGGACCGAGCAGTACTTC.

The genes are TRBV4-3 and TRBJ2-1, with 9 bases fitting TRBD2. The germline V gene has CDR1 LGHNA and CDR2 YSLEER. V was clipped by 3 bases and J by 8 bases; unmatched bases: 17. CDR3 size: 18 residues. CDR3 in amino acids: CASSQGGAGGPSVYEQFF. CDR3 nucleotides: TGCGCCAGCAGCCAGGGAGGGGCGGGAGGGCCCTCGGTGTATGAGCAGTTCTTC.

This clone appeared a few times. The rearrangement uses TRBV19 and TRBJ1-2; a weak D match, TRBD1 (6 bases). Germline CDR1 is LNHDA and CDR2 is SQIVND (reference sequence). Between the trimmed V and J ends, which lost 4 bases and 7 bases, there was a span of 10 bases. The CDR3 is 12 residues long. The CDR3 region has the DNA TGTGCCAGTAGTACTCAGGGGAGTGGCTACACCTTC. Protein product: CASSTQGSGYTF.

Only a few counts were recorded for this clone. The CDR3 spells CASSAEREGVEQFF. The CDR3 nucleotides are TGTGCCAGCAGTGCGGAGCGGGAGGGGGTTGAGCAGTTCTTC. The rearrangement joins TRBV2 to TRBJ2-1; 10 positions agree with TRBD2. Germline trimming cut 4 bases from V and 9 bases from J; bases unmatched to any gene: 6. The CDR3 sequence is 14 residues long. The germline CDR1 and CDR2 sequences are SNHLY and FYNNEI.

The chain recombines TRBV7-9 with TRBJ1-1; D gene ambiguous. CDR1 and CDR2 from the germline V gene are SEHNR and FQNEAQ (reference sequence). Trimming removed 7 bases from V and 8 bases from J, with 11 bases in between. The CDR3 extends over 11 amino acids. The CDR3 nucleotides read TGTGCCAGCAACACGAGGTCGGAAGCTTTCTTT. The encoded protein is CASNTRSEAFF.

The rearrangement uses TRBV5-8 and TRBJ1-2; D uncertain. The germline V gene encodes CDR1 SGHTS and CDR2 YDEGEE. The length of the CDR3 is 14 residues. V lost 4 bases to trimming and J lost 4 bases, with 14 bases between them. The CDR3 region is CASSRDGMGYGYTF. The CDR3 nucleotides are TGTGCCAGCAGCCGTGACGGGATGGGCTATGGCTACACCTTC.

V is TRBV4-2 and J is TRBJ2-1; D perhaps matches TRBD2 (6 bases). Germline CDR1 LGHNA, CDR2 YNFKEQ. Trimming cost V 1 base and J 2 bases, with 18 bases left between them. The CDR3 is 18 residues long. CDR3 loop: CASSQGLAGQTTYNEQFF. CDR3 DNA sequence: TGTGCCAGCAGCCAAGGACTGGCGGGGCAAACCACCTACAATGAGCAGTTCTTC.

The chain uses TRBV7-9 and TRBJ2-3; D uncertain. Germline values: CDR1 SEHNR, CDR2 FQNEAQ (reference sequence). Trimming stripped 7 bases from V and 0 bases from J, with 11 bases between. This CDR3 is built from 14 residues. CDR3 in DNA: TGTGCCAGCACCCACGGGTCTAGCACAGATACGCAGTATTTT. Protein sequence: CASTHGSSTDTQYF. The entire variable domain, with the rest obtained from reference TRBV7-9 and TRBJ2-3, is as follows: DTGVSQNPRHKITKRGQNVTFRCDPISEHNRLYWYRQTLGQGPEFLTYFQNEAQLEKSRLLSDRFSAERPKGSFSTLEIQRTEQGDSAMYLCASTHGSSTDTQYFGPGTRLTVL.

V gene TRBV5-4 combines with J gene TRBJ2-1; 11 positions match TRBD2. The junction had 6 bases not matched to a gene; V was cut back by 5 bases and J by 2 bases. Germline CDR1 SGHNT, CDR2 YYREEE (reference sequence). The CDR3 sequence is 16 residues long. As DNA, the CDR3 is TGTGCCAGCAGACCCGGGACTAGCGGTCCCTACAATGAGCAGTTCTTC. This translates into CASRPGTSGPYNEQFF.

This clone was observed a few times. This chain connects TRBV6-1 to TRBJ2-1; TRBD2 aligns across 9 bases. The CDR3 has 15 residues. V dropped 8 bases and J dropped 5; count of bases not matched to a gene: 10. Germline V gene lookup returns CDR1 MNHNS and CDR2 SASEGT. In DNA, the CDR3 is TGTGCCAGCCGACCCATAGCGGGAGTTAACAATGAGCAGTTCTTC. Protein product: CASRPIAGVNNEQFF.

In the case of this clone: This specimen includes other DNA sequences encoding the same CDR3. This chain connects TRBV4-2 to TRBJ2-7, with 7 bases lining up with TRBD1. V lost 1 base and J lost 4; bases outside the gene matches: 4. The V gene's germline CDR1 is LGHNA and CDR2 YNFKEQ. The CDR3 has 14 amino acids. CDR3 coding DNA: TGTGCCAGCAGCCAAGGAGGGGGCGGATACGAGCAGTACTTC. Its protein product is CASSQGGGGYEQYF.

This sequence joins TRBV19 and TRBJ2-6; no clear D. V shed 4 bases and J shed 4 bases, with 11 bases lying between them. The CDR3 spans 15 residues. The germline V gene encodes CDR1 LNHDA and CDR2 SQIVND (reference sequence). The CDR3 protein is CASSNLGSGANVLTF. DNA of the CDR3: TGTGCCAGTAGTAATTTAGGGTCGGGGGCCAACGTCCTGACTTTC.

A single count supports this clone. The chain uses TRBV2 and TRBJ1-6; 10 positions agree with TRBD1. Germline V CDR1 and CDR2: SNHLY, FYNNEI. The CDR3 totals 14 residues. V lost 7 bases, J lost 10 bases, and 7 bases stayed unmatched. CDR3 sequence: CASIWTGGKSPLHF. The CDR3 DNA follows: TGTGCCAGCATTTGGACAGGGGGGAAATCACCCCTCCACTTT.

The chain uses TRBV5-1 and TRBJ2-3; D remains ambiguous. CDR3 length equals 13 residues. Trimming cost V 4 bases and J 2 bases, with 8 bases left between them. The germline V gene has CDR1 SGHRS and CDR2 YFSETQ. The CDR3 nucleotides are TGCGCCAGCAGCCTTAGAGCCACAGATACGCAGTATTTT. It is translated as CASSLRATDTQYF.

The V gene is TRBV6-1, the J gene TRBJ1-1; D is undetermined. The V gene's germline CDR1 is MNHNS and CDR2 SASEGT. This CDR3 is built from 12 residues. V dropped 8 bases and J dropped 4 bases, with 11 bases sitting between them. The CDR3 spells CASGRESTEAFF. As DNA, the CDR3 is TGTGCCAGCGGTCGGGAGAGCACTGAAGCTTTCTTT.